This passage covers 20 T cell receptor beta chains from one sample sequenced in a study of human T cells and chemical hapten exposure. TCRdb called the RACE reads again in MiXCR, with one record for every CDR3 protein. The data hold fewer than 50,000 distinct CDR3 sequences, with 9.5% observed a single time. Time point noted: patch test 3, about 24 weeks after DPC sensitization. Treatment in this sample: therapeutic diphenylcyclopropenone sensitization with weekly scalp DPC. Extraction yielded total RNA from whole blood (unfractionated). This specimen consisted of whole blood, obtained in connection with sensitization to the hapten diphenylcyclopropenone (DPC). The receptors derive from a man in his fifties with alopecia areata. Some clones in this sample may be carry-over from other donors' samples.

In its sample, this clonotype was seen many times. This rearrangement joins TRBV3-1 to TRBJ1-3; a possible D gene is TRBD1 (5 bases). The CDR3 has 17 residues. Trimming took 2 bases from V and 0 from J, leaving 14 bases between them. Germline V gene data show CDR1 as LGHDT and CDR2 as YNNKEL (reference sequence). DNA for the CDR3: TGTGCCAGCAGCCAAAAAGGGACGGAACGCTCTGGAAACACCATATATTTT. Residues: CASSQKGTERSGNTIYF.

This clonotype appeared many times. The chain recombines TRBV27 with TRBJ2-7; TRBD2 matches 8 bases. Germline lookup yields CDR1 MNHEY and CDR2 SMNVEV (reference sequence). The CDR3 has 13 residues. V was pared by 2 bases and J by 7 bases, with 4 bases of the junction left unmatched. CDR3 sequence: CASSLAGGVEQYF. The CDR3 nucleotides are TGTGCCAGCAGTTTAGCGGGAGGAGTAGAGCAGTACTTC.

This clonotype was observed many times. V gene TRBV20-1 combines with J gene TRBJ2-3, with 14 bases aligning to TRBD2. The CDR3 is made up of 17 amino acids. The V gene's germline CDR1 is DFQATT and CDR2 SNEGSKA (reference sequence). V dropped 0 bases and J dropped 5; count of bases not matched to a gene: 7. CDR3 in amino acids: CSARDPRGLAGGDTQYF. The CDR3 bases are TGCAGTGCTAGAGATCCGAGAGGACTAGCGGGAGGAGATACGCAGTATTTT.

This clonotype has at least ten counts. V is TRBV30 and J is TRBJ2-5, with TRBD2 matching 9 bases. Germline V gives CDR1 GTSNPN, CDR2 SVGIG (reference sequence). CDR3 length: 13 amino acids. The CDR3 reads CASSGREQETQYF. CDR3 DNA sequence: TGTGCAAGTAGCGGGAGAGAACAAGAGACCCAGTACTTC.

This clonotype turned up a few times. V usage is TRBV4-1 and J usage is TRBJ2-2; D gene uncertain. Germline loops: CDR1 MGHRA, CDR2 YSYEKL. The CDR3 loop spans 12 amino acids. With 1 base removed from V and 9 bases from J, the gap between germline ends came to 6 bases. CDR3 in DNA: TGCGCCAGCAGCCAAGCACCCCGGGAGCTGTTTTTT. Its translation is CASSQAPRELFF.

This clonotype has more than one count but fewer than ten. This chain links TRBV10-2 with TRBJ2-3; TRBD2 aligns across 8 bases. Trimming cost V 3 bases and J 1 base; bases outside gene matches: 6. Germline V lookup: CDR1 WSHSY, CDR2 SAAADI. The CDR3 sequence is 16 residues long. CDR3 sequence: CASSEPGLGGTDTQYF. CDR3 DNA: TGCGCCAGCAGTGAACCGGGACTAGGGGGCACAGATACGCAGTATTTT.

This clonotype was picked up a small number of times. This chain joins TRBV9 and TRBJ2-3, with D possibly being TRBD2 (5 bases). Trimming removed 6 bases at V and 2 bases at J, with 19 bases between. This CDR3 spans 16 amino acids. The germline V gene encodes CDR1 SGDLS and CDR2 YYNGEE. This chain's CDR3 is CASTEEAGRTTDTQYF. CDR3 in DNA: TGTGCCAGCACCGAAGAGGCGGGCAGAACCACAGATACGCAGTATTTT.

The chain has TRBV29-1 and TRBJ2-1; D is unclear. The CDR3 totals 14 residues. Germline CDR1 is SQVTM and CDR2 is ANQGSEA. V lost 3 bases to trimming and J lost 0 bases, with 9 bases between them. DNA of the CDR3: TGCAGCGTTGAGGCAATGAGCTCCTACAATGAGCAGTTCTTC. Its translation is CSVEAMSSYNEQFF.

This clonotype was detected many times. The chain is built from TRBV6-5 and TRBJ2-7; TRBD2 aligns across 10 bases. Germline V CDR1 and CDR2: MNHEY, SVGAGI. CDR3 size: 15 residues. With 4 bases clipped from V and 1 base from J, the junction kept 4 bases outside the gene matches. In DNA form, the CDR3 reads TGTGCCAGCAGTTCGTGGACTAGCGGATCCTACGAGCAGTACTTC. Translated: CASSSWTSGSYEQYF.

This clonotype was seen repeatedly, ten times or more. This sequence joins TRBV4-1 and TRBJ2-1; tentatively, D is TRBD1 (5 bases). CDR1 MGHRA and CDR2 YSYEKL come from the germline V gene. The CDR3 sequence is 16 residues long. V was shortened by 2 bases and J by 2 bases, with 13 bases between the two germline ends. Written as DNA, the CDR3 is TGCGCCAGCAGCCAATCTGTGGGGCAGCCCTACAATGAGCAGTTCTTC. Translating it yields CASSQSVGQPYNEQFF.

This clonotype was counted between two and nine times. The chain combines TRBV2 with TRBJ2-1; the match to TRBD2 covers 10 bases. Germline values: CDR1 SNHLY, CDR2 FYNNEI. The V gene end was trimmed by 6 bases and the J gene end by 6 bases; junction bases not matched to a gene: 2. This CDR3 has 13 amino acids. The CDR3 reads CASRSSGGNEQFF. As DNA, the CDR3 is TGTGCCAGCAGGTCTAGCGGGGGCAATGAGCAGTTCTTC. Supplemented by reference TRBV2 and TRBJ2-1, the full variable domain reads EPEVTQTPSHQVTQMGQEVILRCVPISNHLYFYWYRQILGQKVEFLVSFYNNEISEKSEIFDDQFSVERPDGSNFTLKIRSTKLEDSAMYFCASRSSGGNEQFFGPGTRLTVL.

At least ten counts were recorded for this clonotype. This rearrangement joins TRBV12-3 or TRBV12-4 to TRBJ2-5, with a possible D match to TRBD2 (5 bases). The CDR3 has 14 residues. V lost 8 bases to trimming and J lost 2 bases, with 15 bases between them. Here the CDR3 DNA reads TGTGCCAGCGGGCAAACGGGGAAACAAGAGACCCAGTACTTC. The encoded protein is CASGQTGKQETQYF.

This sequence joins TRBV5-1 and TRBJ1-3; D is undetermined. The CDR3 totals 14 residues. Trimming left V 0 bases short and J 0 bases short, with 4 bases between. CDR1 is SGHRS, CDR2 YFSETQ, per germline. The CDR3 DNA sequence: TGCGCCAGCAGCTTGGACTTCTCTGGAAACACCATATATTTT. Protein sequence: CASSLDFSGNTIYF.

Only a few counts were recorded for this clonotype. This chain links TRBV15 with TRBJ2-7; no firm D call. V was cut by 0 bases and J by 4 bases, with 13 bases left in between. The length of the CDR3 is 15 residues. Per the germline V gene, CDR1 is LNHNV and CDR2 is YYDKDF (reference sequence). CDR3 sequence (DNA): TGTGCCACCAGCAGAGATCTGGCGGCCTCTTACGAGCAGTACTTC. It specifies CATSRDLAASYEQYF.

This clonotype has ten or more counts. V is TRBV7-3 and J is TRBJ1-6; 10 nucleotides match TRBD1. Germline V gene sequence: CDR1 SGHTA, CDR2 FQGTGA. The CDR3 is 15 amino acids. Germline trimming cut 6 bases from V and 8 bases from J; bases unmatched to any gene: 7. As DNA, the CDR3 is TGTGCCAGCAGTGCCCCCGGGACAGGGGATTCACCCCTCCACTTT. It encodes CASSAPGTGDSPLHF.

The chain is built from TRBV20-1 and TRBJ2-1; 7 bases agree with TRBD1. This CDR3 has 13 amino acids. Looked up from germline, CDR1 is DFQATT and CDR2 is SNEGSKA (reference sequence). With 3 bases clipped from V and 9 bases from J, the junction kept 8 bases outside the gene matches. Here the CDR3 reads CSARDDRDGEQFF. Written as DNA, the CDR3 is TGCAGTGCTAGGGACGACAGGGACGGTGAGCAGTTCTTC.

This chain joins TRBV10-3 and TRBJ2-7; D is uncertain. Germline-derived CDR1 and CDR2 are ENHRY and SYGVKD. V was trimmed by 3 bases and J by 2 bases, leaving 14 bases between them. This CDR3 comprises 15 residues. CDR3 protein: CAISESARTTYEQYF. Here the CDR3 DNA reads TGTGCCATCAGTGAATCGGCCAGGACCACCTACGAGCAGTACTTC.

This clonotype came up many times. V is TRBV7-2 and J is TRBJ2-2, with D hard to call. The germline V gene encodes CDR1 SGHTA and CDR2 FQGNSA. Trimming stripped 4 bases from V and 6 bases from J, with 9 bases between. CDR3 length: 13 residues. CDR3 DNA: TGTGCCAGCAGCTCGCACCCTGCCGGGGAGCTGTTTTTT. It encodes CASSSHPAGELFF.

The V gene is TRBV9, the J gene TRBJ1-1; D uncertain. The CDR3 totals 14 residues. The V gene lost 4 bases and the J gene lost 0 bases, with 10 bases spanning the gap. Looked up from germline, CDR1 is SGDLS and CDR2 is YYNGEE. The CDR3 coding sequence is TGTGCCAGCAGCCAAAACACGGTGAACACTGAAGCTTTCTTT. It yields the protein CASSQNTVNTEAFF.

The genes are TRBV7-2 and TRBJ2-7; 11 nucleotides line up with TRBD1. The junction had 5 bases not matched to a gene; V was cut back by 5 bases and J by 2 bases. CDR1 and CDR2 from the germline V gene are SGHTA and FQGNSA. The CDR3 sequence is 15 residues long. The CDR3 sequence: CASSRTGGNPYEQYF. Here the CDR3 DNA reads TGTGCCAGCAGCCGGACAGGGGGCAATCCCTACGAGCAGTACTTC.